One and the same sample provided the 16 T cell receptor beta chains below, sequenced in a study of shared clonotypes between healthy human individuals (TCRdb year 2020). Libraries came from the immunoSEQ multiplex PCR assay. TCRdb carries this immuneACCESS record with in-frame sequences only. Its versions omit some clonotypes, under half of them owing to an unresolved V gene in the studies checked, with the rest unexplained. Here the sample has about 560,000 clones; around 80% occur a single time. The ten largest clones take up around 12% of the sample. The sequenced sample consisted of PBMCs. The receptors here all came from a woman aged 40 to 55 in good health. Some clones in this sample may be carry-over from other donors' samples.

V and J are TRBV2 and TRBJ2-5; D might be TRBD1 or TRBD2, each matching 5 bases. The CDR3 covers 14 residues. CDR1 and CDR2 (germline): SNHLY, FYNNEI. V was shortened by 10 bases and J by 3 bases, with 18 bases between the two germline ends. The CDR3 sequence: CAMRTGTGKETQYF. CDR3 sequence (DNA): TGTGCCATGCGAACCGGGACGGGGAAAGAGACCCAGTACTTC.

J is TRBJ2-1 and V is TRBV7-3; 12 nucleotides align to TRBD2. Germline V gene lookup returns CDR1 SGHTA and CDR2 FQGTGA. Trimming cost V 5 bases and J 9 bases; bases outside gene matches: 8. CDR3 length: 15 amino acids. The CDR3 sequence is CASSAGTSGFGEQFF. DNA of the CDR3: TGTGCCAGCAGCGCCGGGACTAGCGGGTTCGGTGAGCAGTTCTTC. The variable domain in full, with the rest retrieved from reference TRBV7-3 and TRBJ2-1, is GAGVSQTPSNKVTEKGKYVELRCDPISGHTALYWYRQSLGQGPEFLIYFQGTGAADDSGLPNDRFFAVRPEGSVSTLKIQRTERGDSAVYLCASSAGTSGFGEQFFGPGTRLTVL.

This clone has more than one count but fewer than ten. V gene TRBV2 combines with J gene TRBJ2-2; TRBD2 is a possible D gene (6 bases). V lost 2 bases and J 5 bases, leaving 9 bases between the germline ends. The CDR3 length is 14 residues. CDR1 is SNHLY, CDR2 FYNNEI, per germline. CDR3 DNA sequence: TGTGCCAGCAGTGAATCCCGGGGGACCGGGGAGCTGTTTTTT. Translated: CASSESRGTGELFF.

About this clone itself: A much bigger clone sits one base away, suggesting this may be a read error. The gene calls are TRBV27 and TRBJ1-6; the match to TRBD1 covers 8 bases. The CDR3 runs to 13 residues. V was clipped by 4 bases and J by 7 bases; unmatched bases: 0. Per germline, CDR1 MNHEY and CDR2 SMNVEV (reference sequence). The CDR3 reads CASSWDRNSPLHF. In DNA, the CDR3 is TGTGCCAGCAGTTGGGACAGGAATTCACCCCTCCACTTT.

This sequence joins TRBV4-3 and TRBJ2-3; D may match TRBD1 or TRBD2 (5 bases each). The CDR3 runs 15 residues. The ends were cut back, 0 bases at V and 6 bases at J, with 13 bases in the middle. In germline, CDR1 is LGHNA, CDR2 YSLEER. This CDR3 is CASSQDWQGADTQYF. The CDR3 nucleotides read TGCGCCAGCAGCCAAGATTGGCAGGGAGCCGATACGCAGTATTTT.

This sequence joins TRBV28 and TRBJ2-5; 9 bases agree with TRBD1. Trimming cost V 3 bases and J 4 bases; bases outside gene matches: 9. CDR1 is MDHEN, CDR2 SYDVKM, per germline. The CDR3 covers 16 residues. CDR3 amino acids: CASSFAGQGLRETQYF. The CDR3 DNA is TGTGCCAGCAGTTTTGCGGGACAGGGTTTGCGAGAGACCCAGTACTTC. Full variable domain (missing parts from reference TRBV28 and TRBJ2-5): DVKVTQSSRYLVKRTGEKVFLECVQDMDHENMFWYRQDPGLGLRLIYFSYDVKMKEKGDIPEGYSVSREKKERFSLILESASTNQTSMYLCASSFAGQGLRETQYFGPGTRLLVL.

V is TRBV7-8 and J is TRBJ2-7; 10 nucleotides align to TRBD1. Losses at the gene ends were 4 bases for V and 1 base for J; bases not matched to a gene: 10. Germline assignment: CDR1 SGHVS and CDR2 FQNEAQ. The CDR3 totals 17 residues. CDR3 sequence reads: CASSSRIPGQGSYEQYF. The CDR3 coding sequence is TGTGCCAGCAGCTCCAGAATACCGGGACAGGGGTCCTACGAGCAGTACTTC.

J is TRBJ2-2 and V is TRBV7-3, with D maybe TRBD1 (6 bases). Trimming stripped 2 bases from V and 1 base from J, with 8 bases between. The V gene's germline CDR1 is SGHTA and CDR2 FQGTGA. This CDR3 is built from 15 residues. The CDR3 protein is CASSLGTRNTGELFF. The CDR3, as DNA: TGTGCCAGCAGCTTAGGGACACGGAACACCGGGGAGCTGTTTTTT.

CDR3 nucleotide sequence: TGTGCCACCAGGGGGCAGGGCAATCAGCCCCAGCATTTT. Translation gives CATRGQGNQPQHF. The V call is TRBV19, the J call TRBJ1-5; 8 nucleotides line up with TRBD1. Germline CDR1 is LNHDA and CDR2 is SQIVND (reference sequence). Trimming removed 10 bases from V and 2 bases from J; junction bases left unmatched: 4. CDR3 length: 13 residues.

The chain couples TRBV5-1 to TRBJ1-1; the D is unclear. V was shortened by 0 bases and J by 4 bases, with 16 bases between the two germline ends. This CDR3 comprises 16 residues. CDR1 and CDR2 from the germline V gene are SGHRS and YFSETQ. CDR3 residues: CASSLGSLGGGTEAFF. In DNA form, the CDR3 reads TGCGCCAGCAGCTTGGGGAGTCTGGGAGGAGGCACTGAAGCTTTCTTT.

A note on this clone: A much bigger clone sits one base away, suggesting this may be a read error. V and J are TRBV27 and TRBJ1-1; TRBD1 might be the D (5 bases). CDR1 and CDR2 (germline): MNHEY, SMNVEV (reference sequence). CDR3 length equals 15 residues. The CDR3: CVSSPRGRRYTEAFF. CDR3 nucleotide sequence: TGTGTCAGCAGTCCTCGGGGCAGGCGCTACACTGAAGCTTTCTTT.

This clone was seen only a few times. The rearrangement uses TRBV6-4 and TRBJ2-3; possibly TRBD2 for D (6 bases). This CDR3 contains 13 residues. Germline CDR1 MRHNA, CDR2 SNTAGT. V lost 5 bases to trimming and J lost 4 bases, with 10 bases between them. CDR3 sequence reads: CASSRRESDTQYF. The CDR3 DNA reads as TGTGCCAGCAGTCGTCGGGAGTCAGATACGCAGTATTTT.

This clone was observed a handful of times. The chain is built from TRBV4-1 and TRBJ2-5, with 7 nucleotides matching TRBD2. V lost 1 base to trimming and J lost 4 bases; unmatched junction nucleotides: 6. The V gene's germline CDR1 is MGHRA and CDR2 YSYEKL. This CDR3 has 15 amino acids. The CDR3, as DNA: TGCGCCAGCAGCCAAGTTGTGGGAGGGGCAGAGACCCAGTACTTC. Translating gives CASSQVVGGAETQYF.

In regard to this clone: It differs at one base from a far larger clone, so likely a read error. This CDR3 is also generated by other DNA sequences in the sample. The J gene is TRBJ1-4, the V gene TRBV19; D is uncertain. Germline V gene data show CDR1 as LNHDA and CDR2 as SQIVND (reference sequence). This CDR3 is 14 amino acids long. The CDR3 nucleotides are TGTGCTAGTGCCGCTCGGGGAGGGTTCGGAAAACTGTTTTTT. Encoded protein: CASAARGGFGKLFF.

CDR3 coding DNA: TGTGCCAGCAGCTTACAACTAGCGGGAGGGGACAATGAGCAGTTCTTC. Encoded protein: CASSLQLAGGDNEQFF. This chain links TRBV5-4 with TRBJ2-1, with 13 bases fitting TRBD2. V lost 2 bases and J lost 5; bases outside the gene matches: 4. This CDR3 region has 16 residues. Germline values: CDR1 SGHNT, CDR2 YYREEE (reference sequence).

This chain uses TRBV18 with TRBJ2-1; D not resolved. Germline V gene sequence: CDR1 KGHSH, CDR2 LQKENI. The CDR3 has 13 amino acids. V lost 6 bases, J lost 7 bases, and 13 bases lay in between. The CDR3 bases are TGTGCCAGCTCCGAAGGGCTACGGAATGAGCAGTTCTTC. Translated, it gives CASSEGLRNEQFF.